The 29 T cell receptor beta chains listed next were all sequenced from one sample in a study of blood T cell repertoires in COVID-19. Here immunoSEQ multiplex PCR was the method, and the copy in TCRdb shows in-frame clones only, minus some. The repertoire holds about 370,000 clones, with around 89% as singletons. Sequencing used peripheral blood. The receptors come from a woman in her 30s with COVID-19, enrolled during active disease.

This sequence joins TRBV4-1 and TRBJ2-3, with D unresolved. Trimming pared 0 bases from V and 3 bases from J, leaving 7 bases between. CDR3 size: 14 residues. CDR1 is MGHRA, CDR2 YSYEKL, per germline. The CDR3 reads CASSQDPATDTQYF. The CDR3 nucleotides are TGCGCCAGCAGCCAAGATCCCGCGACAGATACGCAGTATTTT.

The genes are TRBV18 and TRBJ1-6; D gene unclear. CDR3 length: 16 amino acids. Trimming removed 1 base from V and 3 bases from J, with 10 bases in between. Germline values: CDR1 KGHSH, CDR2 LQKENI. CDR3 in DNA: TGTGCCAGCTCACCACGACAAAGTCTCTATAATTCACCCCTCCACTTT. The encoded protein is CASSPRQSLYNSPLHF.

DNA for the CDR3: TGTGCCATCAAGGCTGGCGGGACTCAAAACGGAGGCTACACCTTC. Its protein product is CAIKAGGTQNGGYTF. The genes are TRBV10-3 and TRBJ1-2, with a weak D call TRBD1 (5 bases). The germline V and J ends were trimmed by 7 bases and 8 bases, with 23 bases remaining between them. CDR1 is ENHRY, CDR2 SYGVKD, per germline. This CDR3 has 15 amino acids.

Here the CDR3 DNA reads TGCGCCAGCAGCCAAGGACTAGCTCGAGAGACCCAGTACTTC. Translating it yields CASSQGLARETQYF. The chain joins TRBV4-1 to TRBJ2-5; TRBD2 matches at 7 bases. After removal of 1 base from V and 4 bases from J, the junction contained 3 bases not matched to a gene. Germline CDR1 is MGHRA and CDR2 is YSYEKL. CDR3 length equals 14 residues.

V gene TRBV24-1 combines with J gene TRBJ1-5; possibly TRBD1 for D (6 bases). There are 17 residues in the CDR3. Trimming took off 2 bases at V and 1 base at J, with 14 bases between the two ends. Germline loops: CDR1 KGHDR, CDR2 SFDVKD. CDR3 DNA sequence: TGTGCCACCAGTGATTCAGGGGTCGGGCGGAGCAATCAGCCCCAGCATTTT. Its protein product is CATSDSGVGRSNQPQHF.

The chain uses TRBV6-5 and TRBJ1-2, with D possibly matching TRBD1 (5 bases). This CDR3 has 15 residues. Trimming stripped 2 bases from V and 1 base from J, with 11 bases between. Germline loops: CDR1 MNHEY, CDR2 SVGAGI. This CDR3 is CASSYGEGNNYGYTF. In DNA, the CDR3 is TGTGCCAGCAGTTACGGGGAGGGGAATAACTATGGCTACACCTTC.

The chain employs TRBV11-3 and TRBJ2-5; 10 nucleotides align to TRBD1. Trimming at V came to 4 bases and at J to 4 bases, leaving 9 bases not matched to a gene. Per the germline V gene, CDR1 is SGHNT and CDR2 is YENEEA. The CDR3 sequence is 16 residues long. CDR3 amino acids: CASSWGQGKVRETQYF. The CDR3 DNA reads as TGTGCCAGCAGCTGGGGACAGGGGAAGGTCCGAGAGACCCAGTACTTC.

V and J are TRBV9 and TRBJ1-4, with a possible D match to TRBD1 (6 bases). The germline V gene has CDR1 SGDLS and CDR2 YYNGEE. The CDR3 runs 14 residues. V was clipped by 5 bases and J by 8 bases, with 16 bases between them. The CDR3, as DNA: TGTGCCAGCAGTCAGGGGAATCTTGACGAAAAACTGTTTTTT. This translates into CASSQGNLDEKLFF.

The gene calls are TRBV21-1 and TRBJ2-1; the listed D gene, TRBD2, was not tested against the DNA. TRBV21-1 is designated a pseudogene. The CDR3 consists of 15 residues. The CDR3: CASNPDYASYNEQFF. The CDR3, as DNA: TGTGCCAGCAACCCCGACTATGCTTCCTACAATGAGCAGTTCTTC.

V and J are TRBV6-2 or TRBV6-3 and TRBJ2-5, with no clear D. The V end lost 3 bases, the J end lost 6 bases, and 17 bases lay between the germline ends. Germline CDR1 reads MNHEY; CDR2 reads SVGEGT. The CDR3 extends over 15 amino acids. CDR3 DNA sequence: TGTGCCAGCAGTTATCAGCGATTTTCTAAACAGACCCAGTACTTC. It codes for CASSYQRFSKQTQYF.

The chain has TRBV30 and TRBJ1-2, with TRBD1 identical over 7 bases. Germline CDR1 is GTSNPN and CDR2 is SVGIG (reference sequence). J lost 2 bases, V lost 7 bases, and 7 bases had no gene match. This CDR3 is built from 13 residues. In DNA form, the CDR3 reads TGTGCCTACAGGGACAGTTTAAACTATGGCTACACCTTC. As protein: CAYRDSLNYGYTF.

The chain is built from TRBV21-1 and TRBJ2-7; TRBD2 was called by the table and not checked on the DNA. TRBV21-1 is deemed a pseudogene. The CDR3 sequence is 16 residues long. This CDR3 reads CASSKVLSSGRYEQYV. The DNA for the CDR3 is TGTGCCAGCAGCAAAGTCCTATCTAGCGGGAGGTACGAGCAGTACGTC.

The chain combines TRBV30 with TRBJ2-1; D is undetermined. The CDR3 spans 11 residues. CDR1 GTSNPN and CDR2 SVGIG come from the germline V gene (reference sequence). V lost 4 bases to trimming and J lost 6 bases, with 7 bases between them. DNA of the CDR3: TGTGCCTGGACCAGCGTCAATGAGCAGTTCTTC. The encoded protein is CAWTSVNEQFF.

This clone was counted a few times. V and J are TRBV27 and TRBJ1-3; unclear D gene. Per germline, CDR1 MNHEY and CDR2 SMNVEV (reference sequence). Trimming removed 5 bases from V and 0 bases from J, with 8 bases in between. This CDR3 region has 14 residues. The CDR3 DNA is TGTGCCAGCAGTCCTCGTAACTCTGGAAACACCATATATTTT. As protein: CASSPRNSGNTIYF.

V and J are TRBV19 and TRBJ2-7; TRBD1 might be the D (6 bases). CDR3 length equals 15 residues. V dropped 6 bases and J dropped 2 bases, with 17 bases sitting between them. CDR1 is LNHDA and CDR2 is SQIVND in the germline V gene (reference sequence). CDR3 protein: CASRRSRGSTYEQYV. CDR3 nucleotides: TGTGCCAGTAGGAGATCCAGGGGATCAACCTACGAGCAGTACGTC.

This chain connects TRBV7-2 to TRBJ2-5; D possibly corresponds to TRBD1 (5 bases). Between the trimmed V and J ends, which lost 4 bases and 1 base, there was a span of 10 bases. Germline CDR1 is SGHTA and CDR2 is FQGNSA. This CDR3 contains 14 residues. The chain's CDR3 is CASSSRQIQETQYF. The CDR3 region has the DNA TGTGCCAGCAGCTCAAGACAGATCCAAGAGACCCAGTACTTC.

The rearrangement joins TRBV5-4 to TRBJ2-3; 15 bases are shared with TRBD2. Germline V gene sequence: CDR1 SGHNT, CDR2 YYREEE (reference sequence). CDR3 length: 17 amino acids. V shed 1 base and J 2 bases; nucleotides not matched to a gene: 2. CDR3 in amino acids: CASSLRTSGGVTDTQYF. The DNA for the CDR3 is TGTGCCAGCAGCTTGAGGACTAGCGGGGGGGTCACAGATACGCAGTATTTT.

In its sample, this clone was seen once. The chain recombines TRBV7-9 with TRBJ2-3; possibly TRBD2 for D (6 bases). Looked up from germline, CDR1 is SEHNR and CDR2 is FQNEAQ (reference sequence). The CDR3 sequence is 18 residues long. V gave up 1 base and J gave up 2 bases, with 19 bases separating them. The CDR3 sequence is CASSLEPIGTEDTDTQYF. The CDR3 DNA is TGTGCCAGCAGCTTAGAGCCCATCGGGACTGAAGACACAGATACGCAGTATTTT.

The rearrangement joins TRBV7-8 to TRBJ1-4, with D tentatively TRBD1 (6 bases). Trimming pared 1 base from V and 8 bases from J, leaving 14 bases between. Germline CDR1 and CDR2: SGHVS and FQNEAQ. The CDR3 length is 15 residues. The CDR3 sequence: CASSLGRQGSEKLFF. DNA of the CDR3: TGTGCCAGCAGCTTAGGAAGGCAGGGGTCCGAAAAACTGTTTTTT. Complete variable domain (other parts from reference TRBV7-8 and TRBJ1-4): GAGVSQSPRYKVAKRGQDVALRCDPISGHVSLFWYQQALGQGPEFLTYFQNEAQLDKSGLPSDRFFAERPEGSVSTLKIQRTQQEDSAVYLCASSLGRQGSEKLFFGSGTQLSVL.

The chain employs TRBV10-3 and TRBJ1-6; the D gene is possibly TRBD1 (5 bases). The V gene's germline CDR1 is ENHRY and CDR2 SYGVKD. The CDR3 has 18 residues. V was shortened by 0 bases and J by 10 bases, with 22 bases between the two germline ends. Here the CDR3 reads CAISESSGGGAGGSPLHF. The CDR3 DNA sequence: TGTGCCATCAGTGAGTCGTCCGGCGGTGGAGCCGGGGGATCACCCCTCCACTTT.

The V and J genes are TRBV24-1 and TRBJ2-1, with 10 nucleotides matching TRBD2. Germline V lookup: CDR1 KGHDR, CDR2 SFDVKD. Losses at the gene ends were 4 bases for V and 3 bases for J; bases not matched to a gene: 5. This CDR3 comprises 16 residues. CDR3 bases: TGTGCCACCAGTGACGCTAGCGGGAGCAACTACAATGAGCAGTTCTTC. Amino acids: CATSDASGSNYNEQFF.

V gene TRBV27 combines with J gene TRBJ2-3, with TRBD1 matching over 7 bases. CDR3 length equals 14 residues. Germline loops: CDR1 MNHEY, CDR2 SMNVEV (reference sequence). V shed 6 bases, J shed 3 bases, and the junction held 6 bases outside the gene matches. DNA for the CDR3: TGTGCCAGCAGACGACAGGGTAGTACAGATACGCAGTATTTT. This gives the protein CASRRQGSTDTQYF.

The count of this clone is one. The chain recombines TRBV27 with TRBJ2-5; the D is unclear. Germline V CDR1 and CDR2: MNHEY, SMNVEV (reference sequence). V was clipped by 8 bases and J by 4 bases, with 8 bases between them. The CDR3 is 11 residues long. This chain's CDR3 is CASRLGETQYF. The DNA for the CDR3 is TGTGCCAGCCGCCTCGGAGAGACCCAGTACTTC.

The V call is TRBV19, the J call TRBJ2-6, with a tentative D call TRBD1 (6 bases). V was trimmed by 11 bases and J by 4 bases, leaving 21 bases between them. The germline CDR1 and CDR2 sequences are LNHDA and SQIVND (reference sequence). The CDR3 is 16 amino acids. The CDR3 sequence: CASQQDSTLGANVLTF. The DNA for the CDR3 is TGTGCCTCCCAACAGGACAGTACTCTCGGGGCCAACGTCCTGACTTTC.

V gene TRBV7-4 combines with J gene TRBJ2-3; 8 bases align to TRBD2. Germline CDR1 reads SGHVT; CDR2 reads SQSDAQ. With V trimmed by 5 bases and J by 6 bases, 19 bases remained unmatched. This CDR3 is 18 amino acids long. The CDR3 loop is CASSHHSGTHGALDTQYF. The CDR3 region has the DNA TGTGCCAGCAGCCACCATAGCGGGACCCATGGGGCGTTGGATACGCAGTATTTT.

The count of this clone is one. In DNA, the CDR3 is TGCAGCCTAAGTCCAGGGGGCACAGATACGCAGTATTTT. Its protein is CSLSPGGTDTQYF. The chain couples TRBV29-1 to TRBJ2-3; a possible D gene is TRBD1 (6 bases). In germline, CDR1 is SQVTM, CDR2 ANQGSEA. V was trimmed by 8 bases and J by 1 base, leaving 13 bases between them. The CDR3 has 13 amino acids.

This clone has only one observation. The chain carries TRBV5-8 and TRBJ2-5; 7 nucleotides align to TRBD2. Looked up from germline, CDR1 is SGHTS and CDR2 is YDEGEE. The CDR3 has 17 amino acids. The trim removed 0 bases at V and 4 bases at J, leaving 12 bases unmatched. The CDR3 region is CASSLAVGLESLETQYF. For the CDR3, the DNA is TGTGCCAGCAGCTTGGCAGTCGGACTAGAGTCTCTAGAGACCCAGTACTTC.

The CDR3 loop is CAWSAPDRGNTEAFF. The CDR3 DNA sequence: TGTGCCTGGAGTGCCCCTGACAGGGGGAACACTGAAGCTTTCTTT. V and J are TRBV30 and TRBJ1-1; the match to TRBD1 covers 8 bases. The ends lost 1 base at V and 1 base at J; junction bases unmatched: 5. Germline V gene sequence: CDR1 GTSNPN, CDR2 SVGIG (reference sequence). The length of the CDR3 is 15 residues. Based on the CDR3 plus reference TRBV30 and TRBJ1-1, the full variable domain is SQTIHQWPATLVQPVGSPLSLECTVEGTSNPNLYWYRQAAGRGLQLLFYSVGIGQISSEVPQNLSASRPQDRQFILSSKKLLLSDSGFYLCAWSAPDRGNTEAFFGQGTRLTVV.

For the CDR3, the DNA is TGCGCCAGCAGCACCTCAGGGGGCCCAGAGACCCAGTACTTC. This sequence encodes CASSTSGGPETQYF. The chain links TRBV5-1 to TRBJ2-5, with 8 bases fitting TRBD1. Germline V CDR1 and CDR2: SGHRS, YFSETQ. J gave up 4 bases and V 4 bases, and 6 bases lay outside the gene matches. This CDR3 comprises 14 residues.